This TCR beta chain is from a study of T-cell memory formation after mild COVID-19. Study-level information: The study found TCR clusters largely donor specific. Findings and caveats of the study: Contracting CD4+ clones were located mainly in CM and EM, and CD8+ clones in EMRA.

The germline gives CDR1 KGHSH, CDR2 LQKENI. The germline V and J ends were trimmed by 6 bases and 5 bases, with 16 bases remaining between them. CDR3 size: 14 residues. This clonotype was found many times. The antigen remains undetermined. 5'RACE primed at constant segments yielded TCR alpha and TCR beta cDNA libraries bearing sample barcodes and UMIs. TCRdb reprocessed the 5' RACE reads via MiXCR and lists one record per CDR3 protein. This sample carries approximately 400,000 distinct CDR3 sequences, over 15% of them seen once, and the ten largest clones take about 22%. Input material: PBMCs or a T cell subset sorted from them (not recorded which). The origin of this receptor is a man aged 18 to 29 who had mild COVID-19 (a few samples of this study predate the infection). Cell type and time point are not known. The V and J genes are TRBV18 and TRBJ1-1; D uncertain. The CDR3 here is CASSSSLEGTEAFF. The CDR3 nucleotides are TGTGCCAGCTCTTCATCACTGGAGGGAACTGAAGCTTTCTTT.